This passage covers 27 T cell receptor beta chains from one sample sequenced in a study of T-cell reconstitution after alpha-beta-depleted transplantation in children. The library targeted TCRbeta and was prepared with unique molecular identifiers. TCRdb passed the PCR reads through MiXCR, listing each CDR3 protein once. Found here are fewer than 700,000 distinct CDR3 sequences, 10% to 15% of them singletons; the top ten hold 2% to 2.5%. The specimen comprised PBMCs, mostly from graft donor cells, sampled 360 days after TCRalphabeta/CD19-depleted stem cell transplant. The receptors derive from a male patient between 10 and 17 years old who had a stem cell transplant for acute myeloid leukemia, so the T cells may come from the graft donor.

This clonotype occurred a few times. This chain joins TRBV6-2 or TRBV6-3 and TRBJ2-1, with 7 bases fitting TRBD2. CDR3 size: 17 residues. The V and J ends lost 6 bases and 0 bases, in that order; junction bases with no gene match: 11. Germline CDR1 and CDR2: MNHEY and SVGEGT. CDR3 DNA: TGTGCCAGCAGCCCCGCACTAGCGCCGAGCTCCTACAATGAGCAGTTCTTC. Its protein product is CASSPALAPSSYNEQFF.

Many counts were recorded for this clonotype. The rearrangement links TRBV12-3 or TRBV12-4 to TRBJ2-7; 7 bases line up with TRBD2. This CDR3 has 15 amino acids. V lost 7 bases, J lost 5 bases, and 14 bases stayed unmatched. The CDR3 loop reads CASTPVGRGVDEQYF. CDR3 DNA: TGTGCCAGCACCCCTGTTGGGAGGGGTGTAGACGAGCAGTACTTC.

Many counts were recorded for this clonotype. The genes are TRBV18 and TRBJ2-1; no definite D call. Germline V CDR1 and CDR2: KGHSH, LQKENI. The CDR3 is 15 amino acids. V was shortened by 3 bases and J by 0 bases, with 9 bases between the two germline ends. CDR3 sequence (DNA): TGTGCCAGCTCACCTCTTCCGGTCTCCTACAATGAGCAGTTCTTC. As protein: CASSPLPVSYNEQFF.

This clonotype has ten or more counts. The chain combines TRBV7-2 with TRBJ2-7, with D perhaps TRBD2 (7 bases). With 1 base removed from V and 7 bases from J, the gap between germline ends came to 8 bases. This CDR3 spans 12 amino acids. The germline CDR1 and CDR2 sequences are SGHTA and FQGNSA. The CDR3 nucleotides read TGTGCCAGCAGCTTAGAGGGGGGGGAGCAGTACTTC. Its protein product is CASSLEGGEQYF.

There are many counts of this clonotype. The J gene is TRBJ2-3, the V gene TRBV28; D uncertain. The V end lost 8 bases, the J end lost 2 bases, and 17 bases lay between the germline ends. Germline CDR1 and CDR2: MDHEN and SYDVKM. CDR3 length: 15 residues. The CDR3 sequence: CASVGNRTPTDTQYF. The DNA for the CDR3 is TGTGCCAGCGTGGGAAATCGGACCCCCACAGATACGCAGTATTTT.

In DNA, the CDR3 is TGCAGCGTCGCCTATCTGGGGGAGCAGTACTTC. It codes for CSVAYLGEQYF. The V call is TRBV29-1, the J call TRBJ2-7; the D is unclear. Germline CDR1 is SQVTM and CDR2 is ANQGSEA. V was clipped by 6 bases and J by 7 bases, with 13 bases between them. The CDR3 length is 11 residues.

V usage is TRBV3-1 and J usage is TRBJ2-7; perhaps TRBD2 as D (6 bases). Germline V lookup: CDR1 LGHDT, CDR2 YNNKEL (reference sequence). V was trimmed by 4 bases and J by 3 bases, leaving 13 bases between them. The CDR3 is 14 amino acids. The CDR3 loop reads CASSLGTPGYEQYF. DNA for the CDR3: TGTGCCAGCAGCCTCGGGACTCCCGGCTACGAGCAGTACTTC.

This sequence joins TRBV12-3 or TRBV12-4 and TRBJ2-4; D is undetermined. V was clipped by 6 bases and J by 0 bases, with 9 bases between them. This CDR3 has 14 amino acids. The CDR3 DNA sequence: TGTGCCAGCAGCTTTTATTTAGCCAAAAACATTCAGTACTTC. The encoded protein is CASSFYLAKNIQYF.

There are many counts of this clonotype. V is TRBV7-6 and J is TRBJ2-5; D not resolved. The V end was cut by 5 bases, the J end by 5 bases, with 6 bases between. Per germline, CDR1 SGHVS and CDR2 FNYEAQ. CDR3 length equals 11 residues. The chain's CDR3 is CASSGMETQYF. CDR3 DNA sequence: TGTGCCAGCAGCGGGATGGAGACCCAGTACTTC.

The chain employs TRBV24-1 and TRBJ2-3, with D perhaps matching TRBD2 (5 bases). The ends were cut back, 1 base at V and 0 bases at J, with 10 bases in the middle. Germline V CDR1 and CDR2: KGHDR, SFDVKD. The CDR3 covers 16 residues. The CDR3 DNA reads TGTGCCACCAGTGATTTCAAAGGCGGGAGCACAGATACGCAGTATTTT. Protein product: CATSDFKGGSTDTQYF.

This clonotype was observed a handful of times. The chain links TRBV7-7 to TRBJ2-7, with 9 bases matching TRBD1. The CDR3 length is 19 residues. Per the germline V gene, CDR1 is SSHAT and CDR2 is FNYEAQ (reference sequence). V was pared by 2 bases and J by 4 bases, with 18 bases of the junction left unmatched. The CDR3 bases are TGTGCCAGCAGCTTATATCCTCCGCCCACAGGGGGCGTAGGATACGAGCAGTACTTC. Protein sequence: CASSLYPPPTGGVGYEQYF.

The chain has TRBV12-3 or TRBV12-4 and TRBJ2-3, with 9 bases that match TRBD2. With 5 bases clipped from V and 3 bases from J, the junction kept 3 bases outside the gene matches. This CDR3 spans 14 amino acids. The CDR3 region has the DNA TGTGCCAGCAGTGAGCGGGAGGTAACAGATACGCAGTATTTT. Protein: CASSEREVTDTQYF.

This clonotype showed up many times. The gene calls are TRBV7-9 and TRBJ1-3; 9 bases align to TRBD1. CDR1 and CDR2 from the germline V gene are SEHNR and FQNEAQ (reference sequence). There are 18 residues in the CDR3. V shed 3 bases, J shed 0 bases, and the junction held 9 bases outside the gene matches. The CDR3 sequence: CASSFITGTGNSGNTIYF. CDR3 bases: TGTGCCAGCAGCTTTATAACCGGGACAGGGAACTCTGGAAACACCATATATTTT.

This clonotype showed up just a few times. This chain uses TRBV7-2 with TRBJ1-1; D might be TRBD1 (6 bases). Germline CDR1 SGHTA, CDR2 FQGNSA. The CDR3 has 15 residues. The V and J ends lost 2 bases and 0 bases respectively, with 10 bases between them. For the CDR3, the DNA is TGTGCCAGCAGCTTAACAGGGAAATTGAACACTGAAGCTTTCTTT. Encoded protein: CASSLTGKLNTEAFF.

CDR3 in DNA: TGTGCCAGCAGTGCGAACACTGAAGCTTTCTTT. Its translation is CASSANTEAFF. The chain uses TRBV25-1 and TRBJ1-1; D remains unclear. Germline V lookup: CDR1 MGHDK, CDR2 SYGVNS. Trimming removed 4 bases from V and 1 base from J, with 1 base in between. This CDR3 is 11 amino acids long.

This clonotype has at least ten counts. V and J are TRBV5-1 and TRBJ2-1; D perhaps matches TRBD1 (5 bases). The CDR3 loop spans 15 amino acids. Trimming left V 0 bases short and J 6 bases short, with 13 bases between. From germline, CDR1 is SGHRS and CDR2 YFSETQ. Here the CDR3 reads CASSLAVVRVNEQFF. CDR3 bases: TGCGCCAGCAGCTTGGCCGTGGTCAGGGTCAATGAGCAGTTCTTC.

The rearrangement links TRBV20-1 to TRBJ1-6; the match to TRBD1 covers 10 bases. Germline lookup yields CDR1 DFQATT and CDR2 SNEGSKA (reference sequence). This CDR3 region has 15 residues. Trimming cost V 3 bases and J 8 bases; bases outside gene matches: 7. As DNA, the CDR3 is TGCAGTGCTAGCCTGACCGGGACAGGGGATTCACCCCTCCACTTT. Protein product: CSASLTGTGDSPLHF.

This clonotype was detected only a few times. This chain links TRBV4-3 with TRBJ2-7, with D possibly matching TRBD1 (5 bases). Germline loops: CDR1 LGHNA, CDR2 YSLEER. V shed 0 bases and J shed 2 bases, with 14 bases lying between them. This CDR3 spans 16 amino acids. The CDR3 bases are TGCGCCAGCAGCCAAGAAACCGCAGGGTCCCCCTACGAGCAGTACTTC. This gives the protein CASSQETAGSPYEQYF.

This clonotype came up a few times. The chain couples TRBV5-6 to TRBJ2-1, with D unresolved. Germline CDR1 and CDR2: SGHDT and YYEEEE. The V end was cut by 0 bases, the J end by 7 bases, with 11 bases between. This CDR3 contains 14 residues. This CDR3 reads CASSLAISSNEQFF. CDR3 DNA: TGTGCCAGCAGCTTGGCCATTAGTTCAAATGAGCAGTTCTTC.

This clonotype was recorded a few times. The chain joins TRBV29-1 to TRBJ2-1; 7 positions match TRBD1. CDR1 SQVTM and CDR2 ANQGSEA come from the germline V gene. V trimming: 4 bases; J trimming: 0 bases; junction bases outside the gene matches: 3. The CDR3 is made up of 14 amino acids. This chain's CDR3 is CSVGGQISYNEQFF. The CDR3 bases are TGCAGCGTTGGGGGACAGATCTCCTACAATGAGCAGTTCTTC.

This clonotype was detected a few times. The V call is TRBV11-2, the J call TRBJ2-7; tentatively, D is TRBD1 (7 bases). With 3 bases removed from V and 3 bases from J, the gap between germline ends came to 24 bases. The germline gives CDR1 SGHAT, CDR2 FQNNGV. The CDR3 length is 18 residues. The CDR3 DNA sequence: TGTGCCAGCAGCTTTAGACAGGGCGGTAGCGGACGGGGCTACGAGCAGTACTTC. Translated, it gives CASSFRQGGSGRGYEQYF.

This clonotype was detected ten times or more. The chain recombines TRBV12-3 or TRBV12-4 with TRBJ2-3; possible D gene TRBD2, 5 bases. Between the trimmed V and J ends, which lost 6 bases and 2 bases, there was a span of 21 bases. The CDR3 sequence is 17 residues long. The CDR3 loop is CASSTPDRRAPTDTQYF. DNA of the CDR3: TGTGCCAGCAGCACCCCGGATCGGCGGGCACCCACAGATACGCAGTATTTT.

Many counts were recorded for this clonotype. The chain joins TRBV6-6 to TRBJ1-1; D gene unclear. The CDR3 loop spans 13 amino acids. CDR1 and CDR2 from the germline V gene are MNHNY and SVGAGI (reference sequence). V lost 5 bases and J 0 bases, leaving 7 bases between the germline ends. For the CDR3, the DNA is TGTGCCAGCAGTGGTAATCTGAACACTGAAGCTTTCTTT. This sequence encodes CASSGNLNTEAFF.

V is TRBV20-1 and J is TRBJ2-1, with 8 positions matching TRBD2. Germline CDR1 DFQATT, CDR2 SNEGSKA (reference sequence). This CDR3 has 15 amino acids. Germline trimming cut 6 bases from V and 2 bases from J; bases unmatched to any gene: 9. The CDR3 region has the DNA TGCAGTGCCAATATGCGGGAGGACACCTACAATGAGCAGTTCTTC. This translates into CSANMREDTYNEQFF.

The CDR3 spells CASSYSGGIGTQNTEAFF. DNA for the CDR3: TGTGCCAGCAGTTACTCCGGGGGAATCGGCACCCAAAACACTGAAGCTTTCTTT. This chain uses TRBV6-2 or TRBV6-3 with TRBJ1-1, with a tentative D call TRBD1 (5 bases). V lost 0 bases and J lost 2, with 19 bases in between. The CDR3 consists of 18 residues. CDR1 MNHEY and CDR2 SVGEGT come from the germline V gene.

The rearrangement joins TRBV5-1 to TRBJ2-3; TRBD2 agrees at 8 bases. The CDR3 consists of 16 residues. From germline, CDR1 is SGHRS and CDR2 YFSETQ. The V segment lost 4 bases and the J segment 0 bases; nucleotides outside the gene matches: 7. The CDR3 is CASSNGLAVSTDTQYF. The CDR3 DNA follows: TGCGCCAGCAGCAATGGACTAGCAGTTAGCACAGATACGCAGTATTTT.

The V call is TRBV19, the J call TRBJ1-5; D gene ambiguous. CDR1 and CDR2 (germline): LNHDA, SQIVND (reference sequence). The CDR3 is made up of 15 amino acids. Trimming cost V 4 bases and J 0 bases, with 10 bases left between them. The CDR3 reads CASSTVDRSNQPQHF. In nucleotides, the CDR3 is TGTGCCAGTAGTACTGTGGATCGTAGCAATCAGCCCCAGCATTTT.